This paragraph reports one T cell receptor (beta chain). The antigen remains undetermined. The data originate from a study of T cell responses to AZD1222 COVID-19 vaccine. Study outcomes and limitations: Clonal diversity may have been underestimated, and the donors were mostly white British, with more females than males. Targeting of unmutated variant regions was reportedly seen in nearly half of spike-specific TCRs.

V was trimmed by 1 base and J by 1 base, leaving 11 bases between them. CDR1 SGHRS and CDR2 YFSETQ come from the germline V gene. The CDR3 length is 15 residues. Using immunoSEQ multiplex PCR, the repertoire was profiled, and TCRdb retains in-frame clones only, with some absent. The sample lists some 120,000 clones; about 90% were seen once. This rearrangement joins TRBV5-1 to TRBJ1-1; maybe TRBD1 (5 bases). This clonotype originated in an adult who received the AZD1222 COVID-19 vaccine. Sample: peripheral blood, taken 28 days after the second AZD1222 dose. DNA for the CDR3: TGCGCCAGCAGCTTGATCCCGACAGCGAACACTGAAGCTTTCTTT. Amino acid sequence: CASSLIPTANTEAFF.